Shown below are 24 T cell receptor beta chains from a single sample sequenced in a study of blood T cell repertoires in COVID-19. Sequencing used immunoSEQ multiplex PCR; TCRdb keeps in-frame clones, though not all of them. The repertoire holds approximately 97,000 clones, roughly four fifths seen once, with 9.9% in the top ten. Sequenced material: peripheral blood. Receptors originate from a man aged 35 to 55 with active or convalescent COVID-19.

V is TRBV7-6 and J is TRBJ2-5, with a possible D match to TRBD1 (5 bases). CDR1 SGHVS and CDR2 FNYEAQ come from the germline V gene. This CDR3 region has 17 residues. V was shortened by 1 base and J by 7 bases, with 22 bases between the two germline ends. CDR3 sequence (DNA): TGTGCCAGCAGCTTAGAAGAAGGATTTGGCAGGGTTGGGACCCAGTACTTC. It is translated as CASSLEEGFGRVGTQYF.

This chain joins TRBV6-5 and TRBJ1-2; 9 nucleotides agree with TRBD1. The CDR3 consists of 16 residues. V lost 3 bases to trimming and J lost 4 bases; unmatched junction nucleotides: 9. The germline CDR1 and CDR2 sequences are MNHEY and SVGAGI. As DNA, the CDR3 is TGTGCCAGCAGTTATTCTCGGGACAGGGTAGGCTATGGCTACACCTTC. Translation gives CASSYSRDRVGYGYTF.

V gene TRBV6-2 or TRBV6-3 combines with J gene TRBJ2-2; 9 bases line up with TRBD1. CDR1 MNHEY and CDR2 SVGEGT come from the germline V gene. With V trimmed by 5 bases and J by 5 bases, 12 bases remained unmatched. The CDR3 spans 17 residues. CDR3 DNA sequence: TGTGCCAGCAGTGCAACAGGGGGCGATAAAGAAACCGGGGAGCTGTTTTTT. Translating gives CASSATGGDKETGELFF.

This chain links TRBV29-1 with TRBJ2-3; 7 nucleotides agree with TRBD2. Trimming cost V 3 bases and J 4 bases; bases outside gene matches: 4. The V gene's germline CDR1 is SQVTM and CDR2 ANQGSEA. CDR3 size: 13 residues. CDR3: CSVDASGADTQYF. CDR3 sequence (DNA): TGCAGCGTTGATGCTAGCGGCGCAGATACGCAGTATTTT.

This clone was detected once. The chain couples TRBV3-1 (or the pseudogene TRBV3-2) to TRBJ1-5, with 7 bases aligning to TRBD1. The ends lost 1 base at V and 2 bases at J; junction bases unmatched: 2. The CDR3 covers 15 residues. The germline V gene has CDR1 LGHDT and CDR2 YNNKEL (reference sequence). The CDR3 reads CASSQGQGGNQPQHF. The CDR3 region has the DNA TGTGCCAGCAGCCAAGGCCAGGGGGGCAATCAGCCCCAGCATTTT.

In its sample, this clone was seen a few times. The genes are TRBV2 and TRBJ1-4; no reliable D call. Trimming took off 7 bases at V and 6 bases at J, with 12 bases between the two ends. The CDR3 is 13 amino acids. The germline V gene has CDR1 SNHLY and CDR2 FYNNEI. The CDR3 sequence: CASTRQVDEKLFF. The CDR3 coding sequence is TGTGCCAGCACAAGGCAGGTGGATGAAAAACTGTTTTTT.

J is TRBJ1-6 and V is TRBV12-2. TRBV12-2 is annotated as a pseudogene. CDR3 length equals 15 residues. CDR3 sequence reads: CASRLASEKSSPLHF. CDR3 nucleotides: TGTGCAAGTCGCTTAGCGTCCGAGAAGAGTTCACCCCTCCACTTT.

The chain links TRBV29-1 to TRBJ1-4; TRBD1 is a possible D gene (5 bases). Germline V CDR1 and CDR2: SQVTM, ANQGSEA. The CDR3 consists of 13 residues. The V and J ends lost 7 bases and 8 bases respectively, with 17 bases between them. This chain's CDR3 is CSAKTDSGEKLFF. The CDR3 DNA reads TGCAGCGCCAAGACGGATTCAGGGGAAAAACTGTTTTTT.

The CDR3 loop reads CASSYSGLAGGPEQFF. Here the CDR3 DNA reads TGTGCCAGCAGTTACTCGGGGCTAGCGGGGGGGCCTGAGCAGTTCTTC. The chain recombines TRBV6-5 with TRBJ2-1; TRBD2 matches 12 bases. Germline V gene lookup returns CDR1 MNHEY and CDR2 SVGAGI. This CDR3 contains 16 residues. V trimming: 0 bases; J trimming: 9 bases; junction bases outside the gene matches: 6.

The V call is TRBV7-9, the J call TRBJ2-1; D may be TRBD2 (5 bases). The length of the CDR3 is 14 residues. CDR1 is SEHNR and CDR2 is FQNEAQ in the germline V gene (reference sequence). V lost 1 base, J lost 9 bases, and 13 bases lay in between. CDR3: CASSLGTGRGEQFF. CDR3 bases: TGTGCCAGCAGCTTAGGGACTGGCCGTGGTGAGCAGTTCTTC.

The V and J genes are TRBV5-1 and TRBJ2-7, with D hard to call. The germline CDR1 and CDR2 sequences are SGHRS and YFSETQ. V was cut by 2 bases and J by 3 bases, with 18 bases left in between. The CDR3 runs to 16 residues. The CDR3 spells CASSLHKVTEDYEQYF. As DNA, the CDR3 is TGCGCCAGCAGCTTACACAAGGTGACTGAAGACTACGAGCAGTACTTC.

The chain has TRBV11-2 and TRBJ2-7, with 9 bases identical to TRBD1. Trimming at V came to 2 bases and at J to 5 bases, leaving 7 bases not matched to a gene. Germline V gene sequence: CDR1 SGHAT, CDR2 FQNNGV. This CDR3 is built from 15 residues. CDR3 DNA: TGTGCCAGCAGCTTATTTGGGACAGGGCACGACGAGCAGTACTTC. Translation gives CASSLFGTGHDEQYF.

CDR3 amino acids: CASSLAQGGTTNTEAFF. DNA for the CDR3: TGTGCCAGCAGCTTAGCGCAGGGTGGCACGACGAACACTGAAGCTTTCTTT. The chain couples TRBV7-9 to TRBJ1-1, with D maybe TRBD1 (5 bases). CDR1 SEHNR and CDR2 FQNEAQ come from the germline V gene (reference sequence). V was shortened by 0 bases and J by 1 base, with 15 bases between the two germline ends. CDR3 length: 17 residues.

The CDR3 DNA is TGTGCCAGCATACCCGATAGACAGAACAATGAGCAGTTCTTC. This codes for CASIPDRQNNEQFF. The chain recombines TRBV7-2 with TRBJ2-1, with a possible D match to TRBD1 (5 bases). Germline CDR1 is SGHTA and CDR2 is FQGNSA. This CDR3 has 14 amino acids. Trimming took 7 bases from V and 5 from J, leaving 15 bases between them.

CDR3 loop: CASSFRQGISNTEAFF. The CDR3 DNA sequence: TGTGCCAGCAGTTTCCGACAGGGGATATCGAACACTGAAGCTTTCTTT. The chain uses TRBV27 and TRBJ1-1; 8 nucleotides line up with TRBD1. From germline, CDR1 is MNHEY and CDR2 SMNVEV (reference sequence). The V segment lost 3 bases and the J segment 1 base; nucleotides outside the gene matches: 7. CDR3 length: 16 residues.

The CDR3 sequence is CASRGGQGSHEQYF. The CDR3 DNA follows: TGTGCCAGCAGGGGGGGGCAGGGTTCCCACGAGCAGTACTTC. The rearrangement links TRBV6-5 to TRBJ2-7, with D perhaps TRBD2 (7 bases). The CDR3 spans 14 residues. The V and J ends lost 6 bases and 5 bases respectively, with 17 bases between them. CDR1 is MNHEY, CDR2 SVGAGI, per germline.

This clone has only a few counts. The rearrangement joins TRBV6-5 to TRBJ2-7; 9 nucleotides align to TRBD2. From germline, CDR1 is MNHEY and CDR2 SVGAGI. CDR3 size: 14 residues. Losses at the gene ends were 6 bases for V and 3 bases for J; bases not matched to a gene: 6. The CDR3 coding sequence is TGTGCCAGCAGATTTTCTAGCGGGGTCTACGAGCAGTACTTC. Translation gives CASRFSSGVYEQYF.

The chain combines TRBV6-5 with TRBJ1-5; 12 nucleotides align to TRBD1. The ends lost 8 bases at V and 1 base at J; junction bases unmatched: 3. CDR1 is MNHEY, CDR2 SVGAGI, per germline. There are 15 residues in the CDR3. DNA for the CDR3: TGTGCCAGCGGGGACAGGGGGCAAAGCAATCAGCCCCAGCATTTT. Amino acids: CASGDRGQSNQPQHF.

The CDR3 DNA follows: TGTGCCAGCAAGGGTACGGGGGGCAATCAGCCCCAGCATTTT. Protein product: CASKGTGGNQPQHF. The gene calls are TRBV6-5 and TRBJ1-5; a weak D match, TRBD1 (5 bases). V lost 7 bases and J 2 bases, leaving 12 bases between the germline ends. CDR3 length: 14 amino acids. Germline V gene data show CDR1 as MNHEY and CDR2 as SVGAGI.

This clone has a handful of counts. The rearrangement uses TRBV12-3 or TRBV12-4 and TRBJ2-2; D unresolved. The CDR3 covers 12 residues. V lost 6 bases to trimming and J lost 2 bases, with 4 bases between them. CDR3 residues: CASSKNTGELFF. The CDR3 coding sequence is TGTGCCAGCAGCAAAAACACCGGGGAGCTGTTTTTT.

The sample holds a few counts of this clone. Within the sample, other DNA sequences also encode this same CDR3. The chain combines TRBV5-1 with TRBJ1-5, with D uncertain. Germline V gives CDR1 SGHRS, CDR2 YFSETQ. The CDR3 is 14 residues long. The V end lost 0 bases, the J end lost 3 bases, and 7 bases lay between the germline ends. The CDR3 DNA is TGCGCCAGCAGCTTGGACGGAGTCAATCAGCCCCAGCATTTT. As protein: CASSLDGVNQPQHF. Full variable domain (missing parts from reference TRBV5-1 and TRBJ1-5): KAGVTQTPRYLIKTRGQQVTLSCSPISGHRSVSWYQQTPGQGLQFLFEYFSETQRNKGNFPGRFSGRQFSNSRSEMNVSTLELGDSALYLCASSLDGVNQPQHFGDGTRLSIL.

The rearrangement links TRBV29-1 to TRBJ1-1; D gene uncertain. CDR1 is SQVTM, CDR2 ANQGSEA, per germline. V was trimmed by 6 bases and J by 3 bases, leaving 20 bases between them. The CDR3 runs to 15 residues. The CDR3 region has the DNA TGCAGCGTGGCCCTAAAATACAGTCGTGACACTGAAGCTTTCTTT. Protein: CSVALKYSRDTEAFF.

This clone was counted between two and nine times. The gene calls are TRBV5-1 and TRBJ2-5, with D possibly TRBD1 on 7 matching bases. The germline gives CDR1 SGHRS, CDR2 YFSETQ. The CDR3 contains 14 residues. V gave up 4 bases and J gave up 1 base, with 11 bases separating them. DNA of the CDR3: TGCGCCAGCAGCGCGGGACAGCCCCAAGAGACCCAGTACTTC. This sequence encodes CASSAGQPQETQYF.

The rearrangement links TRBV19 to TRBJ1-3; the match to TRBD1 covers 9 bases. This CDR3 has 17 residues. The germline gives CDR1 LNHDA, CDR2 SQIVND (reference sequence). Unmatched junction bases numbered 9, after V lost 5 bases and J lost 1 base. For the CDR3, the DNA is TGTGCCAGTAGTCCAGACGTCGGACAGGGGTCTGGAAACACCATATATTTT. Translated, it gives CASSPDVGQGSGNTIYF.